Each of the 21 T cell receptor beta chains below was sequenced from the same sample in a study of post-analysis software for immune sequencing data. Unique molecular identifiers featured in each of the TCR beta cDNA libraries. TCRdb reprocessed the PCR reads via MiXCR and lists one record per CDR3 protein. The data show fewer than 700,000 distinct CDR3 sequences, around 44% seen once. Findings of the study overall: Five TRBV segments appeared more often in patients than in controls, and TRBV5-6, TRBV5-1 and TRBV20-1 were among these.

No cognate antigen is known for these TCRs. Source material: blood. Receptor source: a girl aged 5 to 17 with multiple sclerosis.

The table lists this clonotype with a few counts. This chain connects TRBV12-3 or TRBV12-4 to TRBJ2-4, with D maybe TRBD1 (6 bases). V lost 5 bases and J 3 bases, leaving 17 bases between the germline ends. The CDR3 is 16 amino acids. Here the CDR3 DNA reads TGTGCCAGCAGTCCCCTCGGGACACCAGACAAAAACATTCAGTACTTC. Protein product: CASSPLGTPDKNIQYF.

This chain connects TRBV10-3 to TRBJ1-4, with a possible D match to TRBD1 (5 bases). Trimming took off 2 bases at V and 10 bases at J, with 11 bases between the two ends. The CDR3 covers 13 residues. CDR1 ENHRY and CDR2 SYGVKD come from the germline V gene. CDR3 residues: CAISEMTDTKLFF. Written as DNA, the CDR3 is TGTGCCATCAGTGAGATGACAGATACAAAACTGTTTTTT.

The rearrangement joins TRBV7-2 to TRBJ2-7; 8 bases match TRBD2. The J call is uncertain, as TRBJ2-5 better fits the DNA end. Germline V gene lookup returns CDR1 SGHTA and CDR2 FQGNSA. The CDR3 extends over 16 amino acids. The CDR3 loop reads CASSLTGTRVLETQYF. In nucleotides, the CDR3 is TGTGCCAGCAGCTTAACCGGGACTAGGGTTCTGGAGACCCAGTACTTC.

The J gene is TRBJ2-7, the V gene TRBV24-1, with 10 bases that match TRBD2. V trimming: 3 bases; J trimming: 6 bases; junction bases outside the gene matches: 7. CDR3 length equals 15 residues. Germline V gene lookup returns CDR1 KGHDR and CDR2 SFDVKD. CDR3 DNA: TGTGCCACCAGTGATCGGAGCGGGGGGGCTGGCGAGCAGTACTTC. Its translation is CATSDRSGGAGEQYF.

Turning to this clonotype: A much larger clone lies one base from this, so it may be a read error. The rearrangement links TRBV10-3 to TRBJ2-3, with D possibly matching TRBD2 (6 bases). Germline V gives CDR1 ENHRY, CDR2 SYGVKD. The CDR3 length is 15 residues. The CDR3: CTISVDGSPSDTQYF. The CDR3 DNA sequence: TGTACCATCAGTGTAGACGGGAGCCCCTCGGATACGCAGTATTTT.

Notes on this clonotype: At one end the junction does not follow the germline gene, possibly because of a read error. CDR3 bases: TGTGCCAGCAGCTTAGAGGGGTTCTACGAGCAGGACTTC. Its protein is CASSLEGFYEQDF. V gene TRBV7-9 combines with J gene TRBJ2-7; tentative D call: TRBD1 (5 bases). The CDR3 loop spans 13 amino acids. In germline, CDR1 is SEHNR, CDR2 FQNEAQ (reference sequence).

The chain combines TRBV29-1 with TRBJ2-6; D remains unclear. Germline V gene lookup returns CDR1 SQVTM and CDR2 ANQGSEA. The CDR3 is made up of 12 amino acids. V shed 3 bases and J shed 4 bases, with 4 bases lying between them. The CDR3 DNA reads as TGCAGCGTTGATGGGGGGGCCAACGTCCTGACTTTC. This encodes CSVDGGANVLTF.

The chain links TRBV5-1 to TRBJ1-2, with D tentatively TRBD1 (5 bases). This CDR3 has 17 residues. V was clipped by 4 bases and J by 0 bases, with 19 bases between them. Germline assignment: CDR1 SGHRS and CDR2 YFSETQ. The CDR3 DNA reads as TGCGCCAGCAGCCTTCTGGGGCTGCGGGGAGCTAACTATGGCTACACCTTC. Its protein is CASSLLGLRGANYGYTF. Based on the CDR3 plus reference TRBV5-1 and TRBJ1-2, the full variable domain is KAGVTQTPRYLIKTRGQQVTLSCSPISGHRSVSWYQQTPGQGLQFLFEYFSETQRNKGNFPGRFSGRQFSNSRSEMNVSTLELGDSALYLCASSLLGLRGANYGYTFGSGTRLTVV.

This chain connects TRBV20-1 to TRBJ2-1; TRBD2 might be the D (6 bases). V dropped 3 bases and J dropped 5 bases, with 14 bases sitting between them. Germline-derived CDR1 and CDR2 are DFQATT and SNEGSKA (reference sequence). The CDR3 runs to 14 residues. The CDR3 DNA sequence: TGCAGTGCTAGCAAGCTAGCGAGACACAATGAGCAGTTCTTC. Encoded protein: CSASKLARHNEQFF.

The J gene is TRBJ2-1, the V gene TRBV12-3 or TRBV12-4; TRBD2 might be the D (5 bases). This CDR3 region has 16 residues. V was trimmed by 7 bases and J by 4 bases, leaving 20 bases between them. DNA of the CDR3: TGTGCCAGCACCCCGGGCAGCGGCCACTATTACAATGAGCAGTTCTTC. Its translation: CASTPGSGHYYNEQFF.

This clonotype was recorded a few times. The chain recombines TRBV29-1 with TRBJ1-2, with 8 bases identical to TRBD1. The CDR3 has 12 residues. The germline CDR1 and CDR2 sequences are SQVTM and ANQGSEA. V lost 7 bases, J lost 3 bases, and 4 bases stayed unmatched. As DNA, the CDR3 is TGCAGCGGTGACAGGGGTGACTATGGCTACACCTTC. Translation gives CSGDRGDYGYTF.

The chain employs TRBV10-3 and TRBJ1-5; D gene unclear. The germline gives CDR1 ENHRY, CDR2 SYGVKD. The CDR3 spans 14 residues. V was clipped by 5 bases and J by 1 base, with 9 bases between them. The CDR3 loop reads CAISSTVSNQPQHF. CDR3 nucleotides: TGTGCCATCAGTTCAACAGTGAGCAATCAGCCCCAGCATTTT.

This clonotype was picked up one time. The junction departs from germline at one end; a sequencing error may be responsible. The chain carries TRBV20-1 and TRBJ1-1, with D hard to call. The CDR3 extends over 14 amino acids. Germline V gene sequence: CDR1 DFQATT, CDR2 SNEGSKA (reference sequence). CDR3 bases: TGCAGTGCTAGAATCGGGCAGAAGAACACTAAAGCTTTCTTT. It yields the protein CSARIGQKNTKAFF.

The chain is built from TRBV6-5 and TRBJ1-2, with 8 bases lining up with TRBD1. This CDR3 comprises 14 residues. CDR1 and CDR2 from the germline V gene are MNHEY and SVGAGI. Losses at the gene ends were 4 bases for V and 3 bases for J; bases not matched to a gene: 4. For the CDR3, the DNA is TGTGCCAGCAGTTTCTACAGGGGGTACTATGGCTACACCTTC. The encoded protein is CASSFYRGYYGYTF.

The rearrangement joins TRBV5-1 to TRBJ1-2; D is possibly TRBD1 (6 bases). This CDR3 spans 15 amino acids. The germline gives CDR1 SGHRS, CDR2 YFSETQ. Trimming cost V 4 bases and J 1 base, with 14 bases left between them. CDR3 DNA: TGCGCCAGCAGCCATACAGGGACCCTTAACTATGGCTACACCTTC. Amino acid sequence: CASSHTGTLNYGYTF.

CDR3 protein: CSPQLSYNEQFF. CDR3 DNA sequence: TGCAGCCCTCAATTATCCTACAATGAGCAGTTCTTC. The chain joins TRBV20-1 to TRBJ2-1; no clear D. This CDR3 contains 12 residues. Germline V lookup: CDR1 DFQATT, CDR2 SNEGSKA (reference sequence).

This clonotype has at least ten counts. The CDR3 DNA sequence: TGTGCCAGCAGTGGGACGGTCAATGAAAAACTGTTTTTT. The encoded protein is CASSGTVNEKLFF. The J gene is TRBJ1-4, the V gene TRBV6-5; possibly TRBD1 for D (5 bases). V gave up 5 bases and J gave up 5 bases, with 9 bases separating them. The CDR3 length is 13 residues. Per the germline V gene, CDR1 is MNHEY and CDR2 is SVGAGI.

The chain links TRBV15 to TRBJ2-7; D call uncertain. The DNA end is a closer match to TRBJ2-5, so the J assignment may be wrong. The CDR3 covers 14 residues. From germline, CDR1 is LNHNV and CDR2 YYDKDF (reference sequence). The DNA of the CDR3 is TGTGCCACCAGCAGAGATGAAAAAGTCGAGACCCAGTACTTC. Translated: CATSRDEKVETQYF.

The chain is built from TRBV4-1 and TRBJ2-1; D is uncertain. V was trimmed by 0 bases and J by 3 bases, leaving 6 bases between them. Germline CDR1 and CDR2: MGHRA and YSYEKL. CDR3 size: 14 residues. The CDR3 DNA reads TGCGCCAGCAGCCAAGATCCTAGCTACAATGAGCAGTTCTTC. This translates into CASSQDPSYNEQFF.

The rearrangement uses TRBV7-2 and TRBJ2-5; D is uncertain. Trimming took 1 base from V and 5 from J, leaving 8 bases between them. Per the germline V gene, CDR1 is SGHTA and CDR2 is FQGNSA. CDR3 length equals 13 residues. Here the CDR3 reads CASSLEVAETQYF. The CDR3 DNA sequence: TGTGCCAGCAGCTTAGAAGTTGCCGAGACCCAGTACTTC. The variable domain in full, completed from reference TRBV7-2 and TRBJ2-5, reads GAGVSQSPSNKVTEKGKDVELRCDPISGHTALYWYRQSLGQGLEFLIYFQGNSAPDKSGLPSDRFSAERTGGSVSTLTIQRTQQEDSAVYLCASSLEVAETQYFGPGTRLLVL.

The table lists this clonotype with a few counts. The chain combines TRBV10-3 with TRBJ2-1; D possibly corresponds to TRBD1 (6 bases). The CDR3 contains 14 residues. The germline V gene has CDR1 ENHRY and CDR2 SYGVKD. Trimming shortened V by 2 bases and J by 3 bases, and 8 bases separated the two germline ends. CDR3 DNA sequence: TGTGCCATCAGTGAGGAAGGGGGCTACAATGAGCAGTTCTTC. As protein: CAISEEGGYNEQFF.